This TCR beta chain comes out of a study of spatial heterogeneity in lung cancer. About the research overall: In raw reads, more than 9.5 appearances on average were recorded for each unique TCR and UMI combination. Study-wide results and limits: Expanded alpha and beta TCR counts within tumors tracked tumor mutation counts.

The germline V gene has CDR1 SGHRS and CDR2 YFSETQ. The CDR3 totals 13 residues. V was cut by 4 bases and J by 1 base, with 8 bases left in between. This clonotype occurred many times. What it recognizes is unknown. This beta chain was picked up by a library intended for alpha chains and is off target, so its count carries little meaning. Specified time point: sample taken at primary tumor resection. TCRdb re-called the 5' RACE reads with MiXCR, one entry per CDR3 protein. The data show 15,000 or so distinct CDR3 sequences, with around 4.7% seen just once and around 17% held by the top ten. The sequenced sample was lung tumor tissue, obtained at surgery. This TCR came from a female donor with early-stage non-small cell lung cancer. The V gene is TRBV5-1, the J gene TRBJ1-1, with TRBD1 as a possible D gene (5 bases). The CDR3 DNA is TGCGCCAGCAGCCCGGGACCGAACACTGAAGCTTTCTTT. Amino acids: CASSPGPNTEAFF.